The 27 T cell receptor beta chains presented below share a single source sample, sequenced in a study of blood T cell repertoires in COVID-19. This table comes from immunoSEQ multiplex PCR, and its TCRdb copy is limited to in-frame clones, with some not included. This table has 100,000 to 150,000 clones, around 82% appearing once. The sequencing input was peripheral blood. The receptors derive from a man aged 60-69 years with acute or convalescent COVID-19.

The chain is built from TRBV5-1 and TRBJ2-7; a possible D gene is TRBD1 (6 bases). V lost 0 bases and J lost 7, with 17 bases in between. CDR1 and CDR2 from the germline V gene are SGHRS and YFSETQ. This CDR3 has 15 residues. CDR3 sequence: CASSLEVGAVLEQYF. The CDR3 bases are TGCGCCAGCAGCTTGGAGGTGGGGGCCGTCCTTGAGCAGTACTTC.

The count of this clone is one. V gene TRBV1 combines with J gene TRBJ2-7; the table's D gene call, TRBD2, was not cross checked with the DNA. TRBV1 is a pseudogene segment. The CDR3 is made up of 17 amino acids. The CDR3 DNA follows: TGCACCAGCAGCCAAGATTCCCATAGCGGGACCCCCTACGAGCAGTACTTC. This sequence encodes CTSSQDSHSGTPYEQYF.

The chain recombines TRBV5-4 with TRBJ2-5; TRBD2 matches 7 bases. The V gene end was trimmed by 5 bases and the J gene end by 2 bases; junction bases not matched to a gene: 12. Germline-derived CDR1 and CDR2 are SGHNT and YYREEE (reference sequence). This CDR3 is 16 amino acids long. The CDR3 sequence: CASSQGLVGLQETQYF. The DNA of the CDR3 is TGTGCCAGCAGTCAAGGACTAGTGGGCTTACAAGAGACCCAGTACTTC. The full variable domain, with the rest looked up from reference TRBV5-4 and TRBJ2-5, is ETGVTQSPTHLIKTRGQQVTLRCSSQSGHNTVSWYQQALGQGPQFIFQYYREEENGRGNFPPRFSGLQFPNYSSELNVNALELDDSALYLCASSQGLVGLQETQYFGPGTRLLVL.

CDR3 protein: CASSLRTSGGLTDTQYF. CDR3 sequence (DNA): TGTGCCAGCTCACTCAGGACTAGCGGGGGTCTCACAGATACGCAGTATTTT. The chain carries TRBV18 and TRBJ2-3; 13 bases fit TRBD2. Germline V CDR1 and CDR2: KGHSH, LQKENI. Unmatched junction bases numbered 6, after V lost 4 bases and J lost 2 bases. This CDR3 has 17 amino acids.

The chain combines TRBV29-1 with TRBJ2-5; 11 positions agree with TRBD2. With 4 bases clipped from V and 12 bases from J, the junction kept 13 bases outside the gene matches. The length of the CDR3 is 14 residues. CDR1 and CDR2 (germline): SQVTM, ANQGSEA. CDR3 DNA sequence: TGCAGCGTTGGTGAGCTAGCGGGGGGCGCCGCCGAGTACTTC. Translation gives CSVGELAGGAAEYF.

The CDR3 DNA sequence: TGTGCCAGCAGCTTAGCAGGCTCAGGGAACACTGAAGCTTTCTTT. This translates into CASSLAGSGNTEAFF. V gene TRBV7-8 combines with J gene TRBJ1-1; D gene ambiguous. Germline-derived CDR1 and CDR2 are SGHVS and FQNEAQ. The CDR3 has 15 residues. Deletions cut 0 bases from V and 1 base from J, with 9 bases between.

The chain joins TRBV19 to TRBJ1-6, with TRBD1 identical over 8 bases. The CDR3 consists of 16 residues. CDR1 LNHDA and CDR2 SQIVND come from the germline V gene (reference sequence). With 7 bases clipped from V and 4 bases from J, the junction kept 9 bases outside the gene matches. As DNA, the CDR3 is TGTGCCAGTACCCCCCGACAGGGGCTTTATAATTCACCCCTCCACTTT. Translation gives CASTPRQGLYNSPLHF.

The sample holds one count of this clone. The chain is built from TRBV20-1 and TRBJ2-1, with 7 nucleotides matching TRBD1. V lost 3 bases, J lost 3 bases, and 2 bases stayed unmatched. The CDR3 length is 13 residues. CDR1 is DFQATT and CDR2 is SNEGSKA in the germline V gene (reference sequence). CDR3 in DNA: TGCAGTGCTAGTGGGGACAGCTACAATGAGCAGTTCTTC. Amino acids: CSASGDSYNEQFF.

CDR3 in amino acids: CASSSQTGMSYGYTF. For the CDR3, the DNA is TGTGCCAGCAGTTCCCAAACAGGAATGAGCTATGGCTACACCTTC. This chain links TRBV7-2 with TRBJ1-2, with D possibly being TRBD1 (5 bases). This CDR3 contains 15 residues. The germline gives CDR1 SGHTA, CDR2 FQGNSA. V was clipped by 6 bases and J by 4 bases, with 18 bases between them.

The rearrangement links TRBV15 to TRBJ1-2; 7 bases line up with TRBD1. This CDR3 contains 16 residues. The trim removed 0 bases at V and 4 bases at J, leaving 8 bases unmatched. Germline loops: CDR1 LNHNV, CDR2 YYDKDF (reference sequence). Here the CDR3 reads CATSRDSFRGSYGYTF. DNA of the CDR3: TGTGCCACCAGCAGAGATAGTTTCAGGGGGTCCTATGGCTACACCTTC.

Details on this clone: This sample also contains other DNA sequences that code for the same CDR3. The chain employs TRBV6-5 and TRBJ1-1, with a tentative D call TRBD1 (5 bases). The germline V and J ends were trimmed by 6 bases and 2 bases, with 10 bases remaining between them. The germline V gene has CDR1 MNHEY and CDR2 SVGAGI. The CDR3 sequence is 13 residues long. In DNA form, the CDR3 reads TGTGCCAGCAGCCCACAGGTTAACACTGAAGCTTTCTTT. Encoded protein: CASSPQVNTEAFF.

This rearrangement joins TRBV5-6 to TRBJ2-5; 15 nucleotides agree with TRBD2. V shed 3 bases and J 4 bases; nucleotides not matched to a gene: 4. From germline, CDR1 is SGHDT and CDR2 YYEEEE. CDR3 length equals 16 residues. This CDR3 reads CASSSGLAGGGETQYF. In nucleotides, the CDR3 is TGTGCCAGCAGCTCTGGACTAGCGGGAGGGGGAGAGACCCAGTACTTC.

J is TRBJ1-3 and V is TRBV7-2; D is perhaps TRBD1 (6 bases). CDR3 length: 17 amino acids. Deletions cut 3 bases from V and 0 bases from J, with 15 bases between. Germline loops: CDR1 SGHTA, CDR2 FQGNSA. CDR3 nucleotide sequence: TGTGCCAGCAGCTTTCCGGGACACCTTACCTCTGGAAACACCATATATTTT. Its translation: CASSFPGHLTSGNTIYF.

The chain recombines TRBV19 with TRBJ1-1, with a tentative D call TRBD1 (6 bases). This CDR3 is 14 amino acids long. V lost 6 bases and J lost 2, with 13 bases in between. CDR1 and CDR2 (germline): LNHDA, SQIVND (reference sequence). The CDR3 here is CASRSQGSNTEAFF. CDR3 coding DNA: TGTGCCAGTAGATCCCAGGGGAGTAACACTGAAGCTTTCTTT.

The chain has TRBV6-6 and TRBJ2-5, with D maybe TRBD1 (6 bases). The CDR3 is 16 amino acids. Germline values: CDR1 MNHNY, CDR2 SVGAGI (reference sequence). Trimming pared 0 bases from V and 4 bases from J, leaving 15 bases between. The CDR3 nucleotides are TGTGCCAGCAGTTACTCGACGGACAGTCCTGGAGAGACCCAGTACTTC. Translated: CASSYSTDSPGETQYF.

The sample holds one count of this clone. As DNA, the CDR3 is TGCGCCAGCAGCTTAGGCCCTAGCGGGAACACCGGGGAGCTGTTTTTT. Its protein is CASSLGPSGNTGELFF. The gene calls are TRBV5-1 and TRBJ2-2; 7 bases line up with TRBD2. Germline CDR1 SGHRS, CDR2 YFSETQ. Trimming took 2 bases from V and 1 from J; bases not matched to a gene: 5. The CDR3 contains 16 residues.

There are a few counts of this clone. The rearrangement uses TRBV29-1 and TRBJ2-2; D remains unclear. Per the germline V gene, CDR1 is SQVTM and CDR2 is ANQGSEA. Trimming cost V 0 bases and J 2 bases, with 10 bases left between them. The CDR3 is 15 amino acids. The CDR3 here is CSVEEAGRNTGELFF. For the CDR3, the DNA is TGCAGCGTTGAAGAGGCAGGCCGAAACACCGGGGAGCTGTTTTTT.

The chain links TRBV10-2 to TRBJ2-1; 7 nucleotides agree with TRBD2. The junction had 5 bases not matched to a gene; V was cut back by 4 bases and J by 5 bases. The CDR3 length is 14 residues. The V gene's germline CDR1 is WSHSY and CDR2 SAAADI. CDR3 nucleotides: TGCGCCAGCAGTGGGAACGGGGGGAACAATGAGCAGTTCTTC. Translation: CASSGNGGNNEQFF.

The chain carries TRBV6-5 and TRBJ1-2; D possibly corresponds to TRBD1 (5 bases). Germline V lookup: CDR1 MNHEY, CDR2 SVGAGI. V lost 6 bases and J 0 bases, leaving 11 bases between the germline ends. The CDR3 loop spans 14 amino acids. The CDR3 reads CASRKGDANYGYTF. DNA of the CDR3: TGTGCCAGCAGAAAAGGGGATGCTAACTATGGCTACACCTTC.

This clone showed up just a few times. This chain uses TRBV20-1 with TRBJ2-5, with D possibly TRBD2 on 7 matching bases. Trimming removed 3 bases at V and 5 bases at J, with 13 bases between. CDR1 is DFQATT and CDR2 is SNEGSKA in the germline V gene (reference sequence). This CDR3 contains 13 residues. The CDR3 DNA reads TGCAGTGCTAGTGTGGGGGGGCGTGAGACCCAGTACTTC. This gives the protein CSASVGGRETQYF.

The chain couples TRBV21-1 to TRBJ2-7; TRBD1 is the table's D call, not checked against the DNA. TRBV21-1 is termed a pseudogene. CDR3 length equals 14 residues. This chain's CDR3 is CAGGRSSNSYEQYF. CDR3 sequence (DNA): TGTGCCGGGGGCCGGAGCAGCAACTCCTACGAGCAGTACTTC.

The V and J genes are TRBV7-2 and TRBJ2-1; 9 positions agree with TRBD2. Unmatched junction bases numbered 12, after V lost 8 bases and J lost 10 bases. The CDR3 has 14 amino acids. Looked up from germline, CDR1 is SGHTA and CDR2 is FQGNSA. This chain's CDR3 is CASGSGGSRGEQFF. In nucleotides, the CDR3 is TGTGCCAGCGGCAGCGGGGGGAGCCGGGGGGAGCAGTTCTTC.

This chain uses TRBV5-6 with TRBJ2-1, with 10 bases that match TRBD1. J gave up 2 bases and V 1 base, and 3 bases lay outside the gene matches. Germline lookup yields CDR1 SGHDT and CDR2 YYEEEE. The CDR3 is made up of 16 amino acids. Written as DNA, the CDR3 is TGTGCCAGCAGCTTGATGGACAGGGGGGCCTACAATGAGCAGTTCTTC. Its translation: CASSLMDRGAYNEQFF.

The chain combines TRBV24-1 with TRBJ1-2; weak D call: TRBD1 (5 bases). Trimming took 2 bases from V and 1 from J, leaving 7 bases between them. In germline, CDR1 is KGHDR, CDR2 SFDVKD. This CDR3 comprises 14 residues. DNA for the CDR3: TGTGCCACCAGTGATTCGGGGGGTAACTATGGCTACACCTTC. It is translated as CATSDSGGNYGYTF.

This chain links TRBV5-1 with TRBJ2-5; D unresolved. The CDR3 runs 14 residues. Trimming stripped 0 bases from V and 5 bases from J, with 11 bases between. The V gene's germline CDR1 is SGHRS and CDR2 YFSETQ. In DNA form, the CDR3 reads TGCGCCAGCAGCTTGGCCTGGGCGTCGGAGACCCAGTACTTC. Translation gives CASSLAWASETQYF. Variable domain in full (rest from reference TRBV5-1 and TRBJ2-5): KAGVTQTPRYLIKTRGQQVTLSCSPISGHRSVSWYQQTPGQGLQFLFEYFSETQRNKGNFPGRFSGRQFSNSRSEMNVSTLELGDSALYLCASSLAWASETQYFGPGTRLLVL.

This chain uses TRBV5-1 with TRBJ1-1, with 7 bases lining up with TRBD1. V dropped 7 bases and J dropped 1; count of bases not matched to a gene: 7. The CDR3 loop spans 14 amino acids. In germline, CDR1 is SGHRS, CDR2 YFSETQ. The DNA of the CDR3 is TGCGCCAGCGGACCGGGACAGCCGAACACTGAAGCTTTCTTT. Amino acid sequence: CASGPGQPNTEAFF. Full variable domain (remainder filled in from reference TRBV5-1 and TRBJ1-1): KAGVTQTPRYLIKTRGQQVTLSCSPISGHRSVSWYQQTPGQGLQFLFEYFSETQRNKGNFPGRFSGRQFSNSRSEMNVSTLELGDSALYLCASGPGQPNTEAFFGQGTRLTVV.

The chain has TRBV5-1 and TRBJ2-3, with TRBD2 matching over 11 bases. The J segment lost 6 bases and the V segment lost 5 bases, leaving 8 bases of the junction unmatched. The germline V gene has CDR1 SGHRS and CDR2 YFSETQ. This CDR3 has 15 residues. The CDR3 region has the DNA TGCGCCAGCAGACCATCCGGGACTAGCGGTGATACGCAGTATTTT. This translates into CASRPSGTSGDTQYF.